This record covers a single TCR beta chain. The sample belongs to a study of technical replicates of blood from a few donors. The table came from immunoSEQ multiplex PCR; TCRdb's copy has only in-frame clones and leaves some out. The sample carries under 85,000 clones, 95% to 98% recorded once. The V end was cut by 1 base, the J end by 9 bases, with 10 bases between. Germline V lookup: CDR1 LNHDA, CDR2 SQIVND (reference sequence). CDR3 length equals 13 residues. This chain links TRBV19 with TRBJ2-1; D not certain. The sequenced sample consisted of T cells isolated from PBMCs. This clonotype originated in a human donor in good health. CDR3 DNA: TGTGCCAGTAGTATAGGTAGATTCGGTGAGCAGTTCTTC. Encoded protein: CASSIGRFGEQFF.